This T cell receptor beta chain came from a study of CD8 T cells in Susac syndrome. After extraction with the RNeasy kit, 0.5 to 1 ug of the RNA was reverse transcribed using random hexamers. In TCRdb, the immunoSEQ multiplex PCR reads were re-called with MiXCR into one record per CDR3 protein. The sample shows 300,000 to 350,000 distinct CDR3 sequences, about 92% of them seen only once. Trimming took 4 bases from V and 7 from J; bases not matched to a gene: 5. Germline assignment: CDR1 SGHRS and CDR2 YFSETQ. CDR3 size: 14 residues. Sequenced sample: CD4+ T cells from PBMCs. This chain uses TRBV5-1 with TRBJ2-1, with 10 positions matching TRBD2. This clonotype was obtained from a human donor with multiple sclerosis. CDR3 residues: CASSLSGGANEQFF. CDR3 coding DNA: TGCGCCAGCAGCCTCAGCGGGGGGGCGAATGAGCAGTTCTTC.